The 32 T cell receptor beta chains below all came from one sample that was sequenced in a study of blood T cell repertoires in COVID-19. Repertoires were generated with immunoSEQ multiplex PCR, while TCRdb's copy carries only in-frame clones and drops some. The sample lists about 220,000 clones, 80% to 85% occurring once. Sequences were obtained from peripheral blood. The receptors were sampled from a young man with active or convalescent COVID-19.

The rearrangement uses TRBV7-2 and TRBJ2-3; 8 nucleotides match TRBD2. The V gene end was trimmed by 5 bases and the J gene end by 2 bases; junction bases not matched to a gene: 12. The CDR3 sequence is 17 residues long. Germline V CDR1 and CDR2: SGHTA, FQGNSA. Here the CDR3 reads CASSMNVAGLITDTQYF. The CDR3 DNA reads as TGTGCCAGCAGCATGAACGTAGCGGGACTTATCACAGATACGCAGTATTTT.

The chain carries TRBV28 and TRBJ2-5; TRBD2 might be the D (7 bases). CDR1 and CDR2 (germline): MDHEN, SYDVKM. Trimming shortened V by 8 bases and J by 2 bases, and 21 bases separated the two germline ends. The CDR3 sequence is 16 residues long. The CDR3 here is CASEIGGGMRQETQYF. CDR3 DNA: TGTGCCAGCGAAATAGGGGGGGGGATGCGGCAAGAGACCCAGTACTTC.

The chain links TRBV3-1 (or the pseudogene TRBV3-2) to TRBJ2-7; the D gene is possibly TRBD2 (5 bases). The CDR3 has 13 amino acids. Trimming removed 0 bases from V and 9 bases from J, with 12 bases in between. From germline, CDR1 is LGHDT and CDR2 YNNKEL (reference sequence). This CDR3 is CASSQDLRGPQYF. The CDR3 nucleotides are TGTGCCAGCAGCCAAGATCTACGCGGGCCGCAGTACTTC.

This clone was counted once. The chain carries TRBV28 and TRBJ1-1; 8 bases line up with TRBD1. The CDR3 extends over 13 amino acids. Germline CDR1 and CDR2: MDHEN and SYDVKM. With 4 bases clipped from V and 11 bases from J, the junction kept 9 bases outside the gene matches. The CDR3 bases are TGTGCCAGCAGTTCTCATAGGACAGGGATGGCTTTCTTT. Amino acids: CASSSHRTGMAFF.

J is TRBJ1-5 and V is TRBV10-1; D gene ambiguous. This CDR3 comprises 13 residues. CDR1 is WNHNN and CDR2 is SYGVQD in the germline V gene (reference sequence). V lost 2 bases and J 4 bases, leaving 6 bases between the germline ends. CDR3 in DNA: TGCGCCAGCAGTGAGCAGATTAATCAGCCCCAGCATTTT. This codes for CASSEQINQPQHF.

This clone turned up a few times. This rearrangement joins TRBV7-2 to TRBJ2-5; 8 bases fit TRBD2. CDR1 SGHTA and CDR2 FQGNSA come from the germline V gene. The CDR3 loop spans 15 amino acids. Unmatched junction bases numbered 7, after V lost 2 bases and J lost 5 bases. The CDR3 bases are TGTGCCAGCAGCTTAACCAGCGGGAGACACGAGACCCAGTACTTC. It codes for CASSLTSGRHETQYF.

The rearrangement links TRBV11-2 to TRBJ2-7, with D maybe TRBD1 (6 bases). This CDR3 has 15 amino acids. The V gene's germline CDR1 is SGHAT and CDR2 FQNNGV. V was trimmed by 3 bases and J by 1 base, leaving 13 bases between them. CDR3 residues: CASSFTRDKSYEQYF. CDR3 in DNA: TGTGCCAGCAGCTTTACCCGGGACAAATCCTACGAGCAGTACTTC. Variable domain in full (rest from reference TRBV11-2 and TRBJ2-7): EAGVAQSPRYKIIEKRQSVAFWCNPISGHATLYWYQQILGQGPKLLIQFQNNGVVDDSQLPKDRFSAERLKGVDSTLKIQPAKLEDSAVYLCASSFTRDKSYEQYFGPGTRLTVT.

This rearrangement joins TRBV4-1 to TRBJ2-7; unclear D gene. CDR1 is MGHRA, CDR2 YSYEKL, per germline. Trimming left V 4 bases short and J 0 bases short, with 13 bases between. The CDR3 sequence is 15 residues long. CDR3 loop: CASSPLASSSYEQYF. The CDR3 DNA follows: TGCGCCAGCAGCCCTCTCGCCTCTAGCTCCTACGAGCAGTACTTC.

This chain joins TRBV9 and TRBJ1-4, with a possible D match to TRBD1 (6 bases). The CDR3 loop spans 16 amino acids. CDR1 and CDR2 from the germline V gene are SGDLS and YYNGEE. V dropped 0 bases and J dropped 7 bases, with 16 bases sitting between them. The CDR3 bases are TGTGCCAGCAGCGTAGATAAACAGGGTAGTAGTGAAAAACTGTTTTTT. Protein sequence: CASSVDKQGSSEKLFF.

This chain connects TRBV19 to TRBJ2-1, with D perhaps TRBD2 (6 bases). Germline V gene lookup returns CDR1 LNHDA and CDR2 SQIVND (reference sequence). With 5 bases removed from V and 4 bases from J, the gap between germline ends came to 9 bases. The CDR3 contains 13 residues. CDR3 bases: TGTGCCAGTAGTTGGGCGGGATACAATGAGCAGTTCTTC. Protein sequence: CASSWAGYNEQFF.

CDR3 bases: TGTGCCAGAGGGAGAGGGGGCGCGGGAGGTCAGCCCCAGCATTTT. It codes for CARGRGGAGGQPQHF. The V gene is TRBV2, the J gene TRBJ1-5; 7 bases are shared with TRBD1. Trimming cost V 9 bases and J 6 bases; bases outside gene matches: 14. Germline V gene lookup returns CDR1 SNHLY and CDR2 FYNNEI. This CDR3 contains 15 residues.

The chain is built from TRBV6-1 and TRBJ2-7, with D possibly TRBD2 on 6 matching bases. Trimming stripped 0 bases from V and 4 bases from J, with 13 bases between. The CDR3 totals 15 residues. Germline V lookup: CDR1 MNHNS, CDR2 SASEGT. The CDR3 here is CASSEALASEYEQYF. CDR3 nucleotide sequence: TGTGCCAGCAGTGAAGCTTTGGCTAGCGAGTACGAGCAGTACTTC.

The V and J genes are TRBV15 and TRBJ1-2; 7 nucleotides line up with TRBD1. This CDR3 spans 16 amino acids. V was pared by 3 bases and J by 4 bases, with 11 bases of the junction left unmatched. The germline gives CDR1 LNHNV, CDR2 YYDKDF (reference sequence). CDR3 region: CATSSTNIEGAYGYTF. CDR3 DNA sequence: TGTGCCACCAGCAGCACTAACATCGAGGGGGCCTATGGCTACACCTTC. The complete variable domain, with remaining parts taken from reference TRBV15 and TRBJ1-2, reads DAMVIQNPRYQVTQFGKPVTLSCSQTLNHNVMYWYQQKSSQAPKLLFHYYDKDFNNEADTPDNFQSRRPNTSFCFLDIRSPGLGDTAMYLCATSSTNIEGAYGYTFGSGTRLTVV.

This clone was seen a handful of times. V usage is TRBV28 and J usage is TRBJ1-5; possible D gene TRBD1, 5 bases. With 6 bases removed from V and 0 bases from J, the gap between germline ends came to 18 bases. There are 17 residues in the CDR3. The germline V gene has CDR1 MDHEN and CDR2 SYDVKM. The CDR3 here is CASSTWQGWSSNQPQHF. The CDR3 nucleotides are TGTGCCAGCAGCACCTGGCAGGGTTGGTCTAGCAATCAGCCCCAGCATTTT.

In its sample, this clone was seen a few times. CDR3 DNA: TGTGCCACCAGTGACCAAACAGGGAGCCAAGAGACCCAGTACTTC. Translating it yields CATSDQTGSQETQYF. The chain recombines TRBV24-1 with TRBJ2-5; possibly TRBD1 for D (6 bases). The CDR3 is 15 residues long. The germline V and J ends were trimmed by 4 bases and 1 base, with 12 bases remaining between them. Looked up from germline, CDR1 is KGHDR and CDR2 is SFDVKD.

The V call is TRBV9, the J call TRBJ2-1; 11 nucleotides agree with TRBD2. J was trimmed by 6 bases and V by 4 bases; bases with no gene match: 6. The germline V gene has CDR1 SGDLS and CDR2 YYNGEE. CDR3 length: 15 amino acids. The DNA of the CDR3 is TGTGCCAGCAGCTCCGGGACTAGCGGACTCAATGAGCAGTTCTTC. This sequence encodes CASSSGTSGLNEQFF.

This CDR3 is CASRGFDRGEGSTNEKLFF. Here the CDR3 DNA reads TGTGCCAGCAGAGGATTCGACAGGGGGGAGGGTTCAACTAATGAAAAACTGTTTTTT. The chain joins TRBV7-2 to TRBJ1-4; 9 bases agree with TRBD1. This CDR3 is built from 19 residues. Germline assignment: CDR1 SGHTA and CDR2 FQGNSA. Trimming took 6 bases from V and 0 from J; bases not matched to a gene: 14. Full variable domain (missing parts from reference TRBV7-2 and TRBJ1-4): GAGVSQSPSNKVTEKGKDVELRCDPISGHTALYWYRQSLGQGLEFLIYFQGNSAPDKSGLPSDRFSAERTGGSVSTLTIQRTQQEDSAVYLCASRGFDRGEGSTNEKLFFGSGTQLSVL.

The chain is built from TRBV12-3 or TRBV12-4 and TRBJ1-2; D is ambiguous. This CDR3 comprises 12 residues. V was clipped by 0 bases and J by 4 bases, with 3 bases between them. The DNA for the CDR3 is TGTGCCAGCAGTTTAGCCATCTATGGCTACACCTTC. Translated: CASSLAIYGYTF.

Here the CDR3 DNA reads TGTGCCAGCAGCCTCAATAGGGGGCTTGGGTATGAGCAGTTCTTC. Residues: CASSLNRGLGYEQFF. The chain employs TRBV4-2 and TRBJ2-1; 7 bases are a match to TRBD1. The CDR3 covers 15 residues. The V segment lost 4 bases and the J segment 8 bases; nucleotides outside the gene matches: 11. CDR1 is LGHNA and CDR2 is YNFKEQ in the germline V gene.

The rearrangement links TRBV15 to TRBJ1-5; a possible D gene is TRBD1 (6 bases). Germline V CDR1 and CDR2: LNHNV, YYDKDF (reference sequence). This CDR3 has 13 residues. Trimming shortened V by 5 bases and J by 8 bases, and 13 bases separated the two germline ends. This CDR3 is CATSGTGTKPQHF. In nucleotides, the CDR3 is TGTGCCACCAGCGGTACAGGGACAAAGCCCCAGCATTTT.

V is TRBV6-5 and J is TRBJ2-7, with 8 nucleotides matching TRBD1. The CDR3 contains 15 residues. The V and J ends lost 3 bases and 0 bases, in that order; junction bases with no gene match: 4. Germline V CDR1 and CDR2: MNHEY, SVGAGI. The CDR3 nucleotides are TGTGCCAGCAGTTATGGGGACAGGCCCTCCTACGAGCAGTACTTC. Its protein product is CASSYGDRPSYEQYF.

There are a few counts of this clone. This chain joins TRBV5-1 and TRBJ1-2; 7 bases map to TRBD1. Trimming took 3 bases from V and 0 from J; bases not matched to a gene: 2. Germline V gene lookup returns CDR1 SGHRS and CDR2 YFSETQ. The CDR3 totals 14 residues. The DNA of the CDR3 is TGCGCCAGCAGCTCACAGGGGTCTAACTATGGCTACACCTTC. This codes for CASSSQGSNYGYTF.

The rearrangement joins TRBV5-1 to TRBJ2-7, with D perhaps matching TRBD1 (6 bases). The CDR3 sequence is 14 residues long. The germline CDR1 and CDR2 sequences are SGHRS and YFSETQ. The V end was cut by 0 bases, the J end by 4 bases, with 11 bases between. DNA for the CDR3: TGCGCCAGCAGCTTGGGGTCAGGGGCGTACGAGCAGTACTTC. Its protein product is CASSLGSGAYEQYF.

This clone was seen just once. The genes are TRBV28 and TRBJ1-4, with 7 positions matching TRBD1. Germline CDR1 and CDR2: MDHEN and SYDVKM. After removal of 5 bases from V and 7 bases from J, the junction contained 4 bases not matched to a gene. The CDR3 is 13 amino acids. CDR3 coding DNA: TGTGCCAGCAGTACCCGACAGGGTGAAAAACTGTTTTTT. It codes for CASSTRQGEKLFF.

This clone was observed a few times. V and J are TRBV18 and TRBJ2-7; 9 bases are shared with TRBD2. Per germline, CDR1 KGHSH and CDR2 LQKENI. V lost 1 base, J lost 5 bases, and 6 bases stayed unmatched. This CDR3 is 15 amino acids long. The CDR3 protein is CASSPLGTSKDEQYF. The CDR3 DNA reads TGTGCCAGCTCACCACTCGGGACTAGCAAGGACGAGCAGTACTTC. Full variable domain (remainder filled in from reference TRBV18 and TRBJ2-7): NAGVMQNPRHLVRRRGQEARLRCSPMKGHSHVYWYRQLPEEGLKFMVYLQKENIIDESGMPKERFSAEFPKEGPSILRIQQVVRGDSAAYFCASSPLGTSKDEQYFGPGTRLTVT.

The J gene is TRBJ2-3, the V gene TRBV19, with a possible D match to TRBD1 (5 bases). The germline V gene has CDR1 LNHDA and CDR2 SQIVND (reference sequence). This CDR3 contains 13 residues. Between the trimmed V and J ends, which lost 5 bases and 6 bases, there was a span of 12 bases. For the CDR3, the DNA is TGTGCCAGTAGTCGGATAGGGGCGGATACGCAGTATTTT. Protein product: CASSRIGADTQYF. Using reference TRBV19 and TRBJ2-3 for the parts outside the CDR3, the full variable domain is DGGITQSPKYLFRKEGQNVTLSCEQNLNHDAMYWYRQDPGQGLRLIYYSQIVNDFQKGDIAEGYSVSREKKESFPLTVTSAQKNPTAFYLCASSRIGADTQYFGPGTRLTVL.

The count of this clone is one. V is TRBV9 and J is TRBJ2-3; tentatively, D is TRBD2 (6 bases). The CDR3 is made up of 16 amino acids. Germline CDR1 is SGDLS and CDR2 is YYNGEE. V lost 1 base and J lost 0, with 12 bases in between. The CDR3 here is CASSVSSGSSTDTQYF. The CDR3 DNA follows: TGTGCCAGCAGCGTAAGTAGCGGCAGCAGCACAGATACGCAGTATTTT. The entire variable domain, with the rest obtained from reference TRBV9 and TRBJ2-3, is as follows: DSGVTQTPKHLITATGQRVTLRCSPRSGDLSVYWYQQSLDQGLQFLIQYYNGEERAKGNILERFSAQQFPDLHSELNLSSLELGDSALYFCASSVSSGSSTDTQYFGPGTRLTVL.

V usage is TRBV27 and J usage is TRBJ1-2; the D gene is possibly TRBD1 (6 bases). V was clipped by 8 bases and J by 4 bases, with 11 bases between them. Germline loops: CDR1 MNHEY, CDR2 SMNVEV (reference sequence). This CDR3 has 12 residues. This chain's CDR3 is CASSRGTYGYTF. The CDR3 nucleotides are TGTGCCAGCTCCAGGGGCACCTATGGCTACACCTTC.

This clone was found once. V usage is TRBV10-3 and J usage is TRBJ1-5; a possible D gene is TRBD1 (5 bases). The germline V gene has CDR1 ENHRY and CDR2 SYGVKD. The V end lost 6 bases, the J end lost 3 bases, and 12 bases lay between the germline ends. The CDR3 is 14 residues long. Here the CDR3 DNA reads TGTGCCATCAGCCCAGACAGTCTCAATCAGCCCCAGCATTTT. Translating gives CAISPDSLNQPQHF.

This clone occurred once. A read error may produce the germline difference seen at one junction end. V usage is TRBV6-2 or TRBV6-3 and J usage is TRBJ2-3, with D hard to call. This CDR3 contains 11 residues. Germline V gene sequence: CDR1 MNHEY, CDR2 SVGEGT. CDR3 region: CASSYTNTQYF. The CDR3, as DNA: TGTGCCAGCAGTTACACAAATACGCAGTATTTT.

This CDR3 reads CASSFSDSPLHF. The CDR3, as DNA: TGTGCCAGCAGTTTTAGTGATTCACCCCTCCACTTT. This chain uses TRBV12-3 or TRBV12-4 with TRBJ1-6; D call uncertain. The V end lost 3 bases, the J end lost 8 bases, and 5 bases lay between the germline ends. The CDR3 is 12 amino acids.

This chain links TRBV2 with TRBJ1-3, with a possible D match to TRBD1 (6 bases). Germline assignment: CDR1 SNHLY and CDR2 FYNNEI. V shed 9 bases and J shed 5 bases, with 20 bases lying between them. The CDR3 runs to 15 residues. DNA of the CDR3: TGTGCCAGACAATCCAGGGGAGCTAGTAGAAACACCATATATTTT. Protein product: CARQSRGASRNTIYF.